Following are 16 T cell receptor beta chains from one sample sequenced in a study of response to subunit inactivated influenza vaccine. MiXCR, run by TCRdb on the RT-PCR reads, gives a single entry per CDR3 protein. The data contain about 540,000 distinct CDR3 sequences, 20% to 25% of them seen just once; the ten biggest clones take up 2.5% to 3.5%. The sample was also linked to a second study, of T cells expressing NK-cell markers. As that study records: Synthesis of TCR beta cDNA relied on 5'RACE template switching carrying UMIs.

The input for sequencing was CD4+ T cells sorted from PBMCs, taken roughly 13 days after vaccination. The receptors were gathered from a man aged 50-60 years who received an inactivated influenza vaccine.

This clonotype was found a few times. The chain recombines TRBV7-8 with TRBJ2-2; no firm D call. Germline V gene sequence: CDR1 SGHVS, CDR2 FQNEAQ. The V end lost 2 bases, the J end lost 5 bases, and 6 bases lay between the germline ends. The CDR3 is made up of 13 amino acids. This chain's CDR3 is CASSLYRTGELFF. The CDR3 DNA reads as TGTGCCAGCAGCTTATACCGAACCGGGGAGCTGTTTTTT.

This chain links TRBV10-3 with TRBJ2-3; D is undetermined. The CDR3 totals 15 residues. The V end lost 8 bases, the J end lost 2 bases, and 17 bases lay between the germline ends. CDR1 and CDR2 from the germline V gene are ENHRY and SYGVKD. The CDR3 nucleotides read TGTGCCATCGGTGGTGGGGTGCAGAACACAGATACGCAGTATTTT. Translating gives CAIGGGVQNTDTQYF.

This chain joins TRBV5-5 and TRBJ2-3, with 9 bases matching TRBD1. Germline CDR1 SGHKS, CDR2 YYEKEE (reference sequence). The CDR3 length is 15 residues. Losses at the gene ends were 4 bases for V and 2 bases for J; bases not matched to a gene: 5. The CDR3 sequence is CASSQGDRATDTQYF. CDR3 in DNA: TGTGCCAGCAGCCAGGGGGACAGGGCCACAGATACGCAGTATTTT.

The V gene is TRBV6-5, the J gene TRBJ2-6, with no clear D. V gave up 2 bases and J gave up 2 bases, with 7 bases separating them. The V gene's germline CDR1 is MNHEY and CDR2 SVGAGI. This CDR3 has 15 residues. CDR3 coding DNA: TGTGCCAGCAGTTACAGGGCCCCTGGGGCCAACGTCCTGACTTTC. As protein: CASSYRAPGANVLTF.

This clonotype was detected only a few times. The CDR3 sequence: CASSLDSETGELFF. CDR3 DNA sequence: TGCGCCAGCAGCTTGGACAGTGAAACCGGGGAGCTGTTTTTT. The chain links TRBV5-1 to TRBJ2-2; no firm D call. V dropped 0 bases and J dropped 5 bases, with 8 bases sitting between them. Looked up from germline, CDR1 is SGHRS and CDR2 is YFSETQ. This CDR3 region has 14 residues.

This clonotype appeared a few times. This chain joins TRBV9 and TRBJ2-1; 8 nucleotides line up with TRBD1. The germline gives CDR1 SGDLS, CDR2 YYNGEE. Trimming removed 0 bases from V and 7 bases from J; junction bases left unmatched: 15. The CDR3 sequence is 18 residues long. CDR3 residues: CASSVEGGGQGFGNEQFF. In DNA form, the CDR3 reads TGTGCCAGCAGCGTAGAGGGGGGAGGACAGGGATTTGGAAATGAGCAGTTCTTC.

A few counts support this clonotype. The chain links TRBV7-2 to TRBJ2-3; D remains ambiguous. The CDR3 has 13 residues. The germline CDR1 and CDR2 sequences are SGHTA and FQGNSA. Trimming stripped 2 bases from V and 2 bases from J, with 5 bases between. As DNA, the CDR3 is TGTGCCAGCAGCTTACAGATCACAGATACGCAGTATTTT. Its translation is CASSLQITDTQYF.

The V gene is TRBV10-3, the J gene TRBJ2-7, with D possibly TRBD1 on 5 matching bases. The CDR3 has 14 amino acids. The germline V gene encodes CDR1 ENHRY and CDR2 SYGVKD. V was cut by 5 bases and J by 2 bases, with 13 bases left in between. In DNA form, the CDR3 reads TGTGCCATCAGTCCCCGGACACGCGCCTACGAGCAGTACTTC. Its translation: CAISPRTRAYEQYF.

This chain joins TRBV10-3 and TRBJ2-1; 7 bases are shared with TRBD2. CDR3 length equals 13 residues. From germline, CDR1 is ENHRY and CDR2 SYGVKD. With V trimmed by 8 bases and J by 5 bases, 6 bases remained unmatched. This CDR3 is CAIRDGTNNEQFF. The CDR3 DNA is TGTGCCATCCGGGACGGGACTAACAATGAGCAGTTCTTC.

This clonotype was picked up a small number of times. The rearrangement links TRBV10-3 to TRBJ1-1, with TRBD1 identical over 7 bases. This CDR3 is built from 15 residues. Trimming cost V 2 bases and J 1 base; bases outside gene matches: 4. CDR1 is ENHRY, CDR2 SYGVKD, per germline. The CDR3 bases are TGTGCCATCAGTGAGCTTAGGACAGGGAACACTGAAGCTTTCTTT. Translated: CAISELRTGNTEAFF.

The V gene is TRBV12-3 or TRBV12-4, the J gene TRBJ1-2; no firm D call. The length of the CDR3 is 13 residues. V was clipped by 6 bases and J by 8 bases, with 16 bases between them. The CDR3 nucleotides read TGTGCCAGCAGCTCTGGCAGAGGACGAGGCTACACCTTC. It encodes CASSSGRGRGYTF.

CDR3 coding DNA: TGTGCCAGCAGCAAACTAGCGGGCTCCTACGAGCAGTACTTC. It codes for CASSKLAGSYEQYF. V and J are TRBV7-6 and TRBJ2-7; TRBD2 aligns across 9 bases. The CDR3 loop spans 14 amino acids. Germline lookup yields CDR1 SGHVS and CDR2 FNYEAQ. V lost 5 bases, J lost 0 bases, and 2 bases stayed unmatched. Full variable domain (outside the CDR3, taken from reference TRBV7-6 and TRBJ2-7): GAGVSQSPRYKVTKRGQDVALRCDPISGHVSLYWYRQALGQGPEFLTYFNYEAQQDKSGLPNDRFSAERPEGSISTLTIQRTEQRDSAMYRCASSKLAGSYEQYFGPGTRLTVT.

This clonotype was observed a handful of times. The CDR3 nucleotides are TGTGCCAGCAGCTTAGCGGTGACAGCGAACACCGGGGAGCTGTTTTTT. Amino acids: CASSLAVTANTGELFF. The rearrangement joins TRBV7-2 to TRBJ2-2, with a possible D match to TRBD1 (5 bases). This CDR3 spans 16 amino acids. The germline V and J ends were trimmed by 0 bases and 0 bases, with 8 bases remaining between them. Per germline, CDR1 SGHTA and CDR2 FQGNSA. The variable domain in full, completed from reference TRBV7-2 and TRBJ2-2, reads GAGVSQSPSNKVTEKGKDVELRCDPISGHTALYWYRQSLGQGLEFLIYFQGNSAPDKSGLPSDRFSAERTGGSVSTLTIQRTQQEDSAVYLCASSLAVTANTGELFFGEGSRLTVL.

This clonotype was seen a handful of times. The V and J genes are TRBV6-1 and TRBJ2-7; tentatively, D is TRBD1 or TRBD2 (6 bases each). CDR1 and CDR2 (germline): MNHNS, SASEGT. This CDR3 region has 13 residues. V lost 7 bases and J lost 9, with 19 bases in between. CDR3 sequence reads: CASTQRGATGQYF. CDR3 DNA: TGTGCCAGCACCCAAAGGGGGGCGACTGGGCAGTACTTC.

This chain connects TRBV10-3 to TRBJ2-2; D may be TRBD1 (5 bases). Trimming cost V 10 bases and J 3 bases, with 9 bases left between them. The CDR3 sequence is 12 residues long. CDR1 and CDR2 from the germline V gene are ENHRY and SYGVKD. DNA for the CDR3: TGTGCCACCAGGGTGTACACCGGGGAGCTGTTTTTT. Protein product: CATRVYTGELFF.

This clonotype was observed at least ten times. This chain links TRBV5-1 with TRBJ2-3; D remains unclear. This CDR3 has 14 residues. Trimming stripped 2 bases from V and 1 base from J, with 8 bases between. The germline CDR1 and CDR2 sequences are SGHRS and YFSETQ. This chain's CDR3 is CASSLLQRTDTQYF. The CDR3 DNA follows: TGCGCCAGCAGCTTATTACAGCGCACAGATACGCAGTATTTT.